This TCR beta chain comes out of a study of PD-1 blockade in classical Hodgkin lymphoma. The time point: cycle 4 day 1 (C4D1), after five to seven weeks of nivolumab. Every patient had relapsed following autologous stem cell transplantation, and cohorts differed in brentuximab vedotin exposure. TCRdb's copy holds only in-frame clones and misses some; the assay was immunoSEQ multiplex PCR. The repertoire holds tens of thousands of clones, with approximately 80% as singletons. The sample consisted of peripheral blood mononuclear cells (PBMCs), taken before the fourth cycle of nivolumab. The clonotype comes from a human donor with classical Hodgkin lymphoma.

This CDR3 reads CASSVQHNQGDTQYF. The CDR3, as DNA: TGTGCCAGCAGCGTACAGCACAATCAGGGGGACACGCAGTATTTT. The chain has TRBV9 and TRBJ2-3; 7 bases agree with TRBD1. V was clipped by 1 base and J by 9 bases; unmatched bases: 11. The CDR3 has 15 amino acids. CDR1 SGDLS and CDR2 YYNGEE come from the germline V gene.